Many counts were recorded for the clone carrying this T cell receptor (beta chain). What it binds is unknown. At one of its ends the junction is not consistent with the germline gene, which may arise from a read error. The data were obtained in a study of Graves' ophthalmopathy and Graves' hyperthyroidism. Study outcomes and limitations: Its predictions of ophthalmopathy progression gave the model 60% to 71% sensitivity and approximately 72% specificity. Blood also carried most expanded thyroid clonotypes exceeding 0.001 frequency.

RNA served as the template for amplifying TCR beta CDR3 regions. Second-round multiplex PCR came after first-round RT-PCR with HTBI primers. One entry per CDR3 protein, called by TCRdb with MiXCR from the multiplex PCR reads. Counted here are approximately 330,000 distinct CDR3 sequences, 15% to 20% occurring once; the ten biggest clones make up 9% to 15%. Per germline, CDR1 SSHAT and CDR2 FNYEAQ (reference sequence). The CDR3 has 16 residues. Patients were left out if they had other autoimmune diseases, uncontrolled infections, pregnancy or lactation. The PBMC fraction was derived from over 9 ml of fresh peripheral blood.

This rearrangement joins TRBV7-7 to TRBJ2-1, with 10 bases that match TRBD2. Sequencing input: peripheral blood. This clonotype was obtained from an adult man with Graves' ophthalmopathy. CDR3 bases: TGTGCTAGCAGTCCCGGGACTAGCGTTTCTAACAATGAGCAGTTCTTC. Residues: CASSPGTSVSNNEQFF.